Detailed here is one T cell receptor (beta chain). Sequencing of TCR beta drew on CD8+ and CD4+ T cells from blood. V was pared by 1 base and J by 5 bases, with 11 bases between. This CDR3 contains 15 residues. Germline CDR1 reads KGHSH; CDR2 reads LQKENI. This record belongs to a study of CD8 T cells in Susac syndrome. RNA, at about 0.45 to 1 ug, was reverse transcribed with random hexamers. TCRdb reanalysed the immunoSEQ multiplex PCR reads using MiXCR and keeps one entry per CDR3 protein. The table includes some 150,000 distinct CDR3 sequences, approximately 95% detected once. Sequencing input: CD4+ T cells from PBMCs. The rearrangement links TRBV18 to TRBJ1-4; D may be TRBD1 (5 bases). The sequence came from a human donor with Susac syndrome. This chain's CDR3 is CASSPRGKQNEKLFF. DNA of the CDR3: TGTGCCAGCTCACCACGGGGGAAACAGAATGAAAAACTGTTTTTT.